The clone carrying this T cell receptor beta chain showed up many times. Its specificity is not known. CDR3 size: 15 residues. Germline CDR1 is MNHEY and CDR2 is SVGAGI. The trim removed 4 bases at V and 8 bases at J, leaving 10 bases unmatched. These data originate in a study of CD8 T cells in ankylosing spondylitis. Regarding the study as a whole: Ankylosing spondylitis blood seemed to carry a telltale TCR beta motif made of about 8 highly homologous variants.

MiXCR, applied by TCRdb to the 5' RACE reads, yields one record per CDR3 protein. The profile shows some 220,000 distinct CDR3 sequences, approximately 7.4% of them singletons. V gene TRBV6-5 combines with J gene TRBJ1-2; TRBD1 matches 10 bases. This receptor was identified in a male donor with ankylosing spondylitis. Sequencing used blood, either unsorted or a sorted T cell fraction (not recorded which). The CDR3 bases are TGTGCCAGCAGTTCCCATCCCGGGACAGGGGAGGGCTACACCTTC. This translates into CASSSHPGTGEGYTF.